The clone carrying this TCR beta chain showed up just a few times. Its cognate antigen is unknown. Germline loops: CDR1 SGHVS, CDR2 FQNEAQ. Trimming pared 1 base from V and 1 base from J, leaving 7 bases between. CDR3 length equals 15 residues. The authors reverse transcribed all of the isolated RNA, so sequencing captured expressed TCRB transcripts. Method: immunoSEQ multiplex PCR; TCRdb's copy keeps in-frame clones and lacks some. In the table there are roughly 100,000 clones, over 25% of which are singletons. This specimen belongs to a study of beta chain features in type 1 diabetes. In the study overall: Sorted cell examination encompassed 100,000,000 or so cells across all samples. Study results and caveats: PCR might pick shorter templates more often, in the same way for patients and controls. All four CD4+ subsets of Type 1 diabetes patients contained TCRB CDR3s that were moderately but significantly shorter. VDJ junctions sequenced from type 1 diabetes patients showed fewer insertions and more deletions.

Each population that was sorted was more than 95% pure. The sample taken for sequencing was central memory CD4+ T cells from blood. This receptor was obtained from a woman under 30 with type 1 diabetes. The chain has TRBV7-8 and TRBJ2-2, with D unclear. CDR3 region: CASSLVVQNTGELFF. CDR3 sequence (DNA): TGTGCCAGCAGCTTAGTAGTTCAGAACACCGGGGAGCTGTTTTTT.